This record looks at one T cell receptor beta chain sequence and its context. The data were obtained in a study of Ad26.COV2.S vaccination and SARS-CoV-2 variants. V shed 2 bases and J shed 1 base, with 12 bases lying between them. Germline CDR1 is MNHEY and CDR2 is SVGAGI. This CDR3 comprises 16 residues. Libraries were prepared by immunoSEQ multiplex PCR; TCRdb keeps only in-frame clonotypes and omits some of them. This sample yields around 250,000 clones, of which 70% to 90% are seen a single time; less than 3.5% belongs to the top ten. Noted treatment: approximately 18 received Ad26.COV2.S at low or high dose, single or two shots; 5 received placebo; per-sample allocation not given. Specimens were obtained on day 63 following the first vaccine or placebo injection.

The specimen comprised peripheral blood, sampled in a trial of Ad26.COV2.S vaccine versus placebo. This TCR derives from a person between 18 and 65 years old who received the Ad26.COV2.S COVID-19 vaccine or a placebo. This chain uses TRBV6-5 with TRBJ2-1; the D gene is possibly TRBD2 (5 bases). CDR3 nucleotides: TGTGCCAGCAGTTACGCGGGCGAGGGATCCTACAATGAGCAGTTCTTC. Encoded protein: CASSYAGEGSYNEQFF.